What follows is one T cell receptor beta chain and its context. The PCR employed 60 Vbeta primers together with 13 Jbeta primers. Produced via immunoSEQ multiplex PCR; TCRdb's table is partial and in-frame only. The data hold some 120,000 clones, with less than 80% observed a single time. Trimming removed 5 bases from V and 10 bases from J; junction bases left unmatched: 10. This CDR3 region has 15 residues. Germline CDR1 and CDR2: SGHNT and YENEEA. This sample is part of a study of cytomegalovirus exposure and HLA in healthy donors. Study-wide background: Among about 179 million T cells, an earlier analysis found roughly 110 million unique TCR beta sequences.

Material for sequencing was PBMCs. The clonotype originates from a woman in her thirties or forties in good health and CMV-seropositive. The chain employs TRBV11-3 and TRBJ2-1, with 11 bases lining up with TRBD2. The CDR3 coding sequence is TGTGCCAGCAGCCTAAGACTAGCGGGACCCGGCGAGCAGTTCTTC. Protein: CASSLRLAGPGEQFF.